This TCR beta chain was obtained from a study of blood T cell repertoires in COVID-19 (dated by TCRdb to the early 2020s). In the study overall: Samples covering the acute and convalescent phases of COVID-19 were provided by collaborators in the United States, Italy and Spain. Where HLA class I and class II types were available, the types were taken from metadata supplied by the sample provider, not from assay-based typing. The repertoires were released in a freely available public database meant as a resource for research on the immune response to SARS-CoV-2. Deeply sampled blood TCRbeta repertoires from subjects exposed to, actively infected with, or recovered from COVID-19 were included in the dataset. Sample metadata almost always included a de-identified subject ID, COVID-19 status, age in years and sex. The material from the prospective study consisted of cDNA or gDNA derived from T cells, B-cell-depleted T cells, or PBMCs. Samples came from the ongoing ImmuneRACE study (first 160 participants) plus 1,254 subjects from 6 global collaborators.

Study-level results and caveats: Clinical and demographic metadata were provided uncurated, with the amount varying by source and participant.

TCRbeta CDR3 regions were amplified from genomic DNA by means of the immunoSEQ Assay, a bias-controlled multiplex PCR. The study's processing was this. The number of nucleated cells in each sample was estimated from the amplification of reference gene primers within the assay. To quantify the absolute abundance of each unique TCRbeta CDR3 rearrangement, sequence reads were collapsed and filtered. Productive Simpson clonality was computed per sample as the square root of Simpson's diversity index over productive rearrangements. Entries here come from immuneACCESS through TCRdb and include only in-frame sequences with V and J called. Some clones fail to appear in such tables; in the studies checked, an unresolved V gene covers under half of the shortfall, and the cause of the remainder is unknown. V and J calls plus clone size are reproduced from that table; the DNA served to infer D and trimming. The sample includes about 500,000 clones, with approximately 91% observed a single time. 7.8% of the sample comes from the top ten.

One collaborating source in Seattle enrolled patients during active infection and followed them longitudinally through the course of disease. Collaborating institutions collected whole blood in K2EDTA tubes following their own protocols. For TCRbeta analysis, collaborators shipped samples as frozen whole blood, isolated PBMCs, or DNA extracted from either of those sample types. Comment on this clone: It lacks a known antigen. Qualities for individual bases were not recorded, and no much larger clone is one base off.

From a lookup of the germline V gene, CDR1 and CDR2 are KGHSH and LQKENI. The CDR3 contains 14 residues, cysteine and phenylalanine counted. The retained sequence is limited to the CDR3, 42 bases, with the frame set at the first base. The germline V end is reduced by 4 bases and the J end by 2 bases; junction bases left unmatched: 3. Recombination connected TRBV18 to TRBJ2-3, with 7 bases in between that match TRBD2. Specimen: peripheral blood. The TCR originated in a woman aged 50 to 60 with COVID-19, enrolled during active disease. The CDR3 region has the sequence CASSRRDYTDTQYF. The sequence in DNA is TGTGCCAGCTCACGCCGGGACTACACAGATACGCAGTATTTT. The entire variable domain, with the stretches around the CDR3 drawn from the reference TRBV18 and TRBJ2-3 proteins, is NAGVMQNPRHLVRRRGQEARLRCSPMKGHSHVYWYRQLPEEGLKFMVYLQKENIIDESGMPKERFSAEFPKEGPSILRIQQVVRGDSAAYFCASSRRDYTDTQYFGPGTRLTVL.